This T cell receptor beta chain derives from a study of blood T cell repertoires in COVID-19 (dated by TCRdb to 2019 to 2021). Study-wide context: The collaborator samples originated in the United States, Italy and Spain and spanned the acute and convalescent phases of COVID-19. The prospective study material was composed of cDNA or gDNA derived from T cells, B-cell-depleted T cells, or PBMCs. Deeply sampled blood TCRbeta repertoires from subjects exposed to, actively infected with, or recovered from COVID-19 were included in the dataset. The repertoires were made available in a free public database intended to serve as a resource for research on the immune response to SARS-CoV-2. Samples were obtained from the ongoing ImmuneRACE study (first 160 participants) and from over a thousand subjects provided by 6 global collaborators. Nearly every sample came with metadata listing a de-identified subject ID, COVID-19 status, age in years and sex. Where available, HLA class I and class II types were obtained from metadata supplied by the sample provider rather than from assay-based typing. On the study overall, not on this receptor specifically: How much clinical and demographic metadata was included differed by source and by participant, and the metadata was provided uncurated.

TCRbeta CDR3 regions were amplified from genomic DNA by means of the immunoSEQ Assay, a bias-controlled multiplex PCR. In the paper's pipeline: Nucleated cell counts per sample were estimated from amplification of reference gene primers within the assay. To quantify the absolute abundance of each unique TCRbeta CDR3 rearrangement, sequence reads were collapsed and filtered. Productive Simpson clonality was computed per sample as the square root of Simpson's diversity index over productive rearrangements. Entries here come from immuneACCESS through TCRdb and include only in-frame sequences with V and J called. Some clones fail to appear in such tables; in the studies checked, an unresolved V gene covers under half of the shortfall, and the cause of the remainder is unknown. V, J and clone size are those of that table, while D and trimming were read from the DNA. The sample table records some 230,000 clones; about 80% of these occur just once. The ten top clones hold about 1.3% of the sample.

A note on this clone: This receptor's antigen is unknown. Qualities for individual bases were not recorded, and no much larger clone is one base off.

Participants in the prospective study were enrolled through a virtual design, were aged about 18 to 89 years, and lived in 20 to 30 United States geographic areas. To assign participants to cohorts, the prospective study relied on clinical history that participants themselves reported in a screening survey and a study questionnaire. Mobile phlebotomists in the prospective study collected whole blood, serum and a nasopharyngeal or oropharyngeal swab from every participant. Additional blood draws and questionnaires over an approximately two-month period could optionally be provided by prospective study participants. Before DNA extraction, blood samples from the prospective study were shipped at room temperature or frozen. V has 6 bases trimmed and J has 3 bases trimmed; junction bases matching no gene number 7. Reading from cysteine to phenylalanine, the CDR3 counts 15 amino acids. Here the CDR3 DNA is all that survives: 45 bases in frame from base 1. From the germline V gene, CDR1 is SGHDN and CDR2 is FVKESK.

Recombination connected TRBV14 to TRBJ2-2; 7 central nucleotides agree with TRBD2. The sequencing input was PBMCs or T cells enriched from blood (not recorded which). This receptor was identified in a woman aged 40 to 50 with acute COVID-19. CDR3 region: CASSPSGGHTGELFF. The DNA sequence is as follows: TGTGCCAGCAGTCCTAGCGGAGGGCACACCGGGGAGCTGTTTTTT.